The rows below give T cell receptor beta chains drawn from one sample of a study of OX40 agonist ivuxolimab in advanced cancers. Clones were sequenced by immunoSEQ multiplex PCR, and TCRdb holds only the in-frame ones, with some missing. The sample lists around 26,000 clones, approximately 80% occurring once. Sequenced here: CD4+ or CD8+ T cells sorted from blood, sampled in a trial of the OX40 agonist ivuxolimab. These receptors all stem from an adult with an advanced solid tumor such as melanoma, head and neck, liver or kidney cancer. Both conserved end residues are part of each CDR3. Fields, in order: V gene, D gene, CDR3 protein. A D gene is named only where the DNA matches it firmly.

TRBV19	NA	CASSIDREEVNTEAFF
TRBV15	TRBD1	CATSRSRTGGGELFF
TRBV30	NA	CAWSLPGEQFF
TRBV4-1	NA	CASSQQRNQPQHF
TRBV7-8	NA	CASSSTRGYYNEQFF
TRBV9	TRBD1	CASSIGQGLQETQYF
TRBV19	NA	CASSIVWTDYEQYF
TRBV6-5	TRBD1	CASSTGTGHNEQFF
TRBV7-9	TRBD1	CASSPRDRDEQYF
TRBV11-2	NA	CASSFETFYEQYF
TRBV28	TRBD1	CASSFGDSDYEQYF
TRBV5-1	NA	CASSSRRTRDGDTQYF
TRBV29-1	NA	CSVEGPTYEQYF
TRBV5-6	TRBD1	CASSFGTGVSYYGYTF
TRBV7-6	TRBD2	CASSRYGLVQETQYF
TRBV7-6	TRBD1	CASSLATGGNQPQHF
TRBV28	TRBD2	CASSHPDPLAALAVSYEQYF
TRBV5-8	TRBD1	CASSTGTGAWRNTEAFF
TRBV6-6	NA	CASRRDNEQFF
TRBV6-5	NA	CASSYYTGTSYEQYF
TRBV11-2	TRBD2	CASSLGLAGFGEQFF
TRBV29-1	NA	CSVTGWNTGELFF
TRBV15	NA	CATSRYSQGSTNEKLFF
TRBV28	NA	CASSPYIGGEVPYEQYF
TRBV15	NA	CATSRGRQETQYF
TRBV4-1	TRBD1	CASSQAPDRGAYEQYF
TRBV4-1	NA	CASSQGPYVGSSYEQYF
TRBV9	TRBD2	CASSENSGGARETQYF
TRBV5-1	NA	CASSLAPRGGIYNEQFF
TRBV5-1	NA	CASSYSLGTEAFF
TRBV9	NA	CASSLPRSGGETQYF
TRBV5-6	NA	CASSISQQERQETQYF
TRBV9	TRBD2	CASSGRLAGLGELFF
TRBV9	TRBD1	CASSHKGQGVYSTQYF
TRBV29-1	NA	CSVAGWGNTGELFF
TRBV14	NA	CASSQEMGVLYGYTF
TRBV11-1	TRBD1	CASSLADRGTDTQYF
TRBV4-2	NA	CASSQDGPNEQFF
TRBV5-3	TRBD1	CARSSPGQGNYGYTF
TRBV30	NA	CAWSITSYNEQFF
TRBV7-6	TRBD1	CASSLTGTYEQYF
TRBV7-9	TRBD1	CASSTWTGIVYEQYF
TRBV28	NA	CASSLPGNGYTF
TRBV5-1	NA	CASSFRGNEQFF
TRBV19	NA	CASSIDRTQPQHF
TRBV29-1	TRBD2	CSVQGLAVSRRNNEQFF
TRBV6-5	NA	CASAGNGADTQYF
TRBV11-1	NA	CASSNRRENTEAFF
TRBV6-6	TRBD1	CASSYRDRGDEQYF
TRBV10-3	TRBD2	CAISRTSGETQYF
TRBV4-1	NA	CASSQELGSAKNIQYF
TRBV28	NA	CASSPQGFYGYTF
TRBV11-2	NA	CASSYPGHPTGELFF
TRBV5-1	TRBD2	CASSTGLAGGLYEQFF
TRBV28	NA	CASSTISVQETQYF
TRBV30	NA	CAWDTGQNAYNEQFF
TRBV7-2	NA	CASSHRGTGNYEQYF
TRBV27	TRBD1	CASSLGQGAYEQYF
TRBV13	NA	CASSSRDSPSTDTQYF